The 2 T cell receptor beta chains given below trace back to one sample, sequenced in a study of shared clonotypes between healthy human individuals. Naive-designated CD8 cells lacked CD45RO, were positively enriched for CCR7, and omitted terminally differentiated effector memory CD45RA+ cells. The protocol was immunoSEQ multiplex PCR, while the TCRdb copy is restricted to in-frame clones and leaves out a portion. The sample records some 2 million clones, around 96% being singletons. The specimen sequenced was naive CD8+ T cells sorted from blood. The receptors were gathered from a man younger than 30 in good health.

The DNA of the CDR3 is TGTGCCAGCAGCTTACTGATTTCGGGCACCTCCTACGAGCAGTACTTC. Translation: CASSLLISGTSYEQYF. The chain uses TRBV7-9 and TRBJ2-7; D ambiguous. This CDR3 comprises 16 residues. V was trimmed by 2 bases and J by 0 bases, leaving 14 bases between them. Germline V CDR1 and CDR2: SEHNR, FQNEAQ (reference sequence).

The CDR3 DNA reads TGTGCCAGCAGCCCCTTAGCGGGAGGAAACGCGGAGGGGGATAATGAGCAGTTCTTC. This encodes CASSPLAGGNAEGDNEQFF. The chain links TRBV7-6 to TRBJ2-1; 10 nucleotides align to TRBD2. Germline-derived CDR1 and CDR2 are SGHVS and FNYEAQ. V shed 5 bases, J shed 7 bases, and the junction held 20 bases outside the gene matches. The CDR3 loop spans 19 amino acids. The full variable domain, in which reference TRBV7-6 and TRBJ2-1 provide the parts outside the CDR3, is GAGVSQSPRYKVTKRGQDVALRCDPISGHVSLYWYRQALGQGPEFLTYFNYEAQQDKSGLPNDRFSAERPEGSISTLTIQRTEQRDSAMYRCASSPLAGGNAEGDNEQFFGPGTRLTVL.